The rows below give T cell receptor beta chains drawn from one sample of a study of PD-1 blockade in classical Hodgkin lymphoma. Method: immunoSEQ multiplex PCR; TCRdb's copy keeps in-frame clones and lacks some. The sample includes roughly 30,000 clones, less than 80% seen only once; the top ten take around 0.56%. The sequences come from CD4+ T cells from blood, collected before the fourth cycle of nivolumab. Every receptor here comes from a human donor with classical Hodgkin lymphoma. Both conserved end residues are part of each CDR3. The order of the fields is CDR3 DNA, CDR3 protein, clone size, V gene, D gene, J gene. The D gene is left open where the match is weak. A row's size may be missing; if present it is once, few, many or a size class.

cdr3_nt: TGTGCCAGTAGTCGGGCTACATACAATGAGCAGTTCTTC
cdr3_aa: CASSRATYNEQFF
clone_size: NA
v_call: TRBV19
d_call: NA
j_call: TRBJ2-1

cdr3_nt: TGTGCCAGCAGCTTAAACGGGGGTTTTGATTCACCCCTCCACTTT
cdr3_aa: CASSLNGGFDSPLHF
clone_size: NA
v_call: TRBV7-9
d_call: NA
j_call: TRBJ1-6

cdr3_nt: TGTGCCAGCTCAGGGGGACAGGGAAGGGGTCAGCCCCAGCATTTT
cdr3_aa: CASSGGQGRGQPQHF
clone_size: NA
v_call: TRBV18
d_call: TRBD1
j_call: TRBJ1-5

cdr3_nt: TGTGCCAGCTCACCATTGGGGAGTCAGGGGATATACGAGCGGTACTTC
cdr3_aa: CASSPLGSQGIYERYF
clone_size: NA
v_call: TRBV18
d_call: NA
j_call: TRBJ2-7

cdr3_nt: TGTGCCAGCTTCACGCGGGCAGTGAGCAATCAGCCCCAGCATTTT
cdr3_aa: CASFTRAVSNQPQHF
clone_size: NA
v_call: TRBV28
d_call: NA
j_call: TRBJ1-5

cdr3_nt: TGCACCAGCAGGCATCCGGGACTAGCGGAGCCAGATACGCAGTATTTT
cdr3_aa: CTSRHPGLAEPDTQYF
clone_size: NA
v_call: TRBV1
d_call: NA
j_call: TRBJ2-3

cdr3_nt: TGTGCCAGCAGCCCAAGCGTGGCCAGCAAAAACATTCAGTACTTC
cdr3_aa: CASSPSVASKNIQYF
clone_size: NA
v_call: TRBV14
d_call: NA
j_call: TRBJ2-4

cdr3_nt: TGTGCCAGTAGTCTACGGACAGGGGGCGTCGAGACCCAGTACTTC
cdr3_aa: CASSLRTGGVETQYF
clone_size: NA
v_call: TRBV19
d_call: TRBD1
j_call: TRBJ2-5

cdr3_nt: TGTGCCAGCTCACCGAACCGGGGCACAGATACGCAGTATTTT
cdr3_aa: CASSPNRGTDTQYF
clone_size: NA
v_call: TRBV18
d_call: NA
j_call: TRBJ2-3

cdr3_nt: TGCGCCAGCAGCCAAGGGCAGGGAGGCACTGAAGCTTTCTTT
cdr3_aa: CASSQGQGGTEAFF
clone_size: few
v_call: TRBV4-1
d_call: NA
j_call: TRBJ1-1

cdr3_nt: TGCAGCGTTGGGGACAGTAAAAATCAGCCCCAGCATTTT
cdr3_aa: CSVGDSKNQPQHF
clone_size: NA
v_call: TRBV29-1
d_call: TRBD1
j_call: TRBJ1-5

cdr3_nt: TGTGCCAGCACCTCCGGGACTTTTTCTTCCCTGGAGCAGTACTTC
cdr3_aa: CASTSGTFSSLEQYF
clone_size: NA
v_call: TRBV28
d_call: NA
j_call: TRBJ2-7

cdr3_nt: TGTGCCAGCAGTTACGCGGGGGGGTCTGGGGCCAACGTCCTGACTTTC
cdr3_aa: CASSYAGGSGANVLTF
clone_size: NA
v_call: TRBV6-5
d_call: TRBD2
j_call: TRBJ2-6

cdr3_nt: TGTGCCAGCAGCCCACGGGGGGCTGGGGCCAACGTCCTGACTTTC
cdr3_aa: CASSPRGAGANVLTF
clone_size: NA
v_call: TRBV7-6
d_call: TRBD2
j_call: TRBJ2-6

cdr3_nt: TGTGCCAGCGCGGGCGCCGTGGGTTCACCCCTCCACTTT
cdr3_aa: CASAGAVGSPLHF
clone_size: NA
v_call: TRBV5-6
d_call: NA
j_call: TRBJ1-6

cdr3_nt: TGTGCCAGCAGCTTAGTGACACAGGGAGAGCAGTACTTC
cdr3_aa: CASSLVTQGEQYF
clone_size: NA
v_call: TRBV13
d_call: NA
j_call: TRBJ2-7

cdr3_nt: TGTGCCAGCAGCAATACGGGACAGGGACTCTCTGGGGCCAACGTCCTGACTTTC
cdr3_aa: CASSNTGQGLSGANVLTF
clone_size: NA
v_call: TRBV5-6
d_call: TRBD1
j_call: TRBJ2-6

cdr3_nt: TGTGCCAGCAGTTACTCAGGGGCAGGGGGTGCCGGGGAGCTGTTTTTT
cdr3_aa: CASSYSGAGGAGELFF
clone_size: NA
v_call: TRBV6-6
d_call: TRBD1
j_call: TRBJ2-2

cdr3_nt: TGTGCCAGCAGTATGGGACAGATGAACACTGAAGCTTTCTTT
cdr3_aa: CASSMGQMNTEAFF
clone_size: NA
v_call: TRBV2
d_call: TRBD1
j_call: TRBJ1-1

cdr3_nt: TGTGCCAGAAGCTTGGAGAGGGGTGGAAACACCATATATTTT
cdr3_aa: CARSLERGGNTIYF
clone_size: NA
v_call: TRBV5-3
d_call: NA
j_call: TRBJ1-3

cdr3_nt: TGTGCCAGCAGCCCGACTCGAGCGGGGGGTGAGCAGTTCTTC
cdr3_aa: CASSPTRAGGEQFF
clone_size: NA
v_call: TRBV11-3
d_call: TRBD2
j_call: TRBJ2-1

cdr3_nt: TGTGCCAGCAGCTTGGGACTTGGAGGGATAAACACCGGGGAGCTGTTTTTT
cdr3_aa: CASSLGLGGINTGELFF
clone_size: NA
v_call: TRBV5-4
d_call: NA
j_call: TRBJ2-2

cdr3_nt: TGTGCCAGTTGCCGACTAGCGGGGCTGTACAATGAGCAGTTCTTC
cdr3_aa: CASCRLAGLYNEQFF
clone_size: NA
v_call: TRBV19
d_call: TRBD2
j_call: TRBJ2-1

cdr3_nt: TGCGCCAGCAGCTTGGAACCCTCTAGCGGGGGTACAGATACGCAGTATTTT
cdr3_aa: CASSLEPSSGGTDTQYF
clone_size: NA
v_call: TRBV5-1
d_call: TRBD2
j_call: TRBJ2-3

cdr3_nt: TGTGCCAGCAGCCCGCGACTAGCGGGGGGCACAGATACGCAGTATTTT
cdr3_aa: CASSPRLAGGTDTQYF
clone_size: few
v_call: TRBV4-2
d_call: TRBD2
j_call: TRBJ2-3

cdr3_nt: TGTGCCAGCAGTTATGTGGGCCTATCAAGGGACACTGAAGCTTTCTTT
cdr3_aa: CASSYVGLSRDTEAFF
clone_size: NA
v_call: TRBV6-5
d_call: NA
j_call: TRBJ1-1

cdr3_nt: TGCAGCGTCCAACAGGGATCCAACTATGGCTACACCTTC
cdr3_aa: CSVQQGSNYGYTF
clone_size: few
v_call: TRBV29-1
d_call: NA
j_call: TRBJ1-2

cdr3_nt: TGTGCCAGTAGTATGTTAGGGGGCGTAAATCAGCCCCAGCATTTT
cdr3_aa: CASSMLGGVNQPQHF
clone_size: NA
v_call: TRBV19
d_call: TRBD1
j_call: TRBJ1-5

cdr3_nt: TGTGCCAGCAGCGTAACGACAGGGTCCCCTGGAAACACCATATATTTT
cdr3_aa: CASSVTTGSPGNTIYF
clone_size: NA
v_call: TRBV9
d_call: TRBD1
j_call: TRBJ1-3

cdr3_nt: TGTGCCAGCAGCTTAAGGGACAGGGGGCCCAATGAGCAGTTCTTC
cdr3_aa: CASSLRDRGPNEQFF
clone_size: once
v_call: TRBV7-9
d_call: TRBD1
j_call: TRBJ2-1

cdr3_nt: TGCAGCGCATGGGGGCTTCGGGGGGCTGGAAACACCATATATTTT
cdr3_aa: CSAWGLRGAGNTIYF
clone_size: NA
v_call: TRBV29-1
d_call: NA
j_call: TRBJ1-3

cdr3_nt: TGTGCCAGCCGTAGTTCCTCAGGGGGGCAAGAGACCCAGTACTTC
cdr3_aa: CASRSSSGGQETQYF
clone_size: few
v_call: TRBV6-6
d_call: NA
j_call: TRBJ2-5

cdr3_nt: TGTGCCAGCACCTTTCTGGGAGAAAACCAGACACTCACTAATGAAAAACTGTTTTTT
cdr3_aa: CASTFLGENQTLTNEKLFF
clone_size: NA
v_call: TRBV7-3
d_call: NA
j_call: TRBJ1-4

cdr3_nt: TGCGCCAGCAGCCCCCAGGGCGGAGACCTAAACATTCAGTACTTC
cdr3_aa: CASSPQGGDLNIQYF
clone_size: NA
v_call: TRBV5-1
d_call: NA
j_call: TRBJ2-4

cdr3_nt: TGTGCCAGCAGCCGACGGGACAGGGGATCAGATACGCAGTATTTT
cdr3_aa: CASSRRDRGSDTQYF
clone_size: NA
v_call: TRBV5-4
d_call: TRBD1
j_call: TRBJ2-3

cdr3_nt: TGTGCCAGCAGTTTAAGGGGGGGAGTGGACGAGCAGTACTTC
cdr3_aa: CASSLRGGVDEQYF
clone_size: NA
v_call: TRBV27
d_call: NA
j_call: TRBJ2-7

cdr3_nt: TGTGCCAGCAGTTTAGGAGCGGGTTCGACCGGGGAGCTGTTTTTT
cdr3_aa: CASSLGAGSTGELFF
clone_size: NA
v_call: TRBV28
d_call: NA
j_call: TRBJ2-2

cdr3_nt: TGTGCCAGCAGTTTTTTCCCGCAGGCGGGAGGAGACGAGCAGTACTTC
cdr3_aa: CASSFFPQAGGDEQYF
clone_size: NA
v_call: TRBV27
d_call: TRBD2
j_call: TRBJ2-7

cdr3_nt: TGTGCCAGCTCAGCGTCAGGGGTCCAGGAGACCCAGTACTTC
cdr3_aa: CASSASGVQETQYF
clone_size: once
v_call: TRBV18
d_call: NA
j_call: TRBJ2-5

cdr3_nt: TGTGCCAGCAGCCCCTACTTGGACAGTCCGAACAATGAGCAGTTCTTC
cdr3_aa: CASSPYLDSPNNEQFF
clone_size: NA
v_call: TRBV4-2
d_call: NA
j_call: TRBJ2-1

cdr3_nt: TGCAGCGTTGAAGATGTTGGAGGGGGCGGAAAACTGTTTTTT
cdr3_aa: CSVEDVGGGGKLFF
clone_size: NA
v_call: TRBV29-1
d_call: TRBD1
j_call: TRBJ1-4

cdr3_nt: TGCAGCGTTGTACTAGCGGGGGGCCCAAGCACAGATACGCAGTATTTT
cdr3_aa: CSVVLAGGPSTDTQYF
clone_size: few
v_call: TRBV29-1
d_call: TRBD2
j_call: TRBJ2-3

cdr3_nt: TGTGCCAGTAGTATTGGGTACCGGAAGGGCGGCGAGCAGTACTTC
cdr3_aa: CASSIGYRKGGEQYF
clone_size: NA
v_call: TRBV19
d_call: NA
j_call: TRBJ2-7

cdr3_nt: TGTGCCATCAGTAGGGACAGCGGTTACTACACCTTC
cdr3_aa: CAISRDSGYYTF
clone_size: NA
v_call: TRBV10-3
d_call: TRBD1
j_call: TRBJ1-2

cdr3_nt: TGTGCCAGCACCCCTAGGACAGGGCTGAACACTGAAGCTTTCTTT
cdr3_aa: CASTPRTGLNTEAFF
clone_size: NA
v_call: TRBV6-6
d_call: TRBD1
j_call: TRBJ1-1

cdr3_nt: TGTGCCAGCAGCTCCTGGGGGACCAGCTACAATGAGCAGTTCTTC
cdr3_aa: CASSSWGTSYNEQFF
clone_size: NA
v_call: TRBV6-5
d_call: NA
j_call: TRBJ2-1

cdr3_nt: TGTGCCAGCAGACAGGGGAGCGGAAACACCATATATTTT
cdr3_aa: CASRQGSGNTIYF
clone_size: NA
v_call: TRBV6-1
d_call: TRBD1
j_call: TRBJ1-3

cdr3_nt: TGCAGCGCCCAAGGGCTAAGCTCCTACGAGCAGTACTTC
cdr3_aa: CSAQGLSSYEQYF
clone_size: NA
v_call: TRBV29-1
d_call: NA
j_call: TRBJ2-7